Listed below are T cell receptor beta chains from one sample, sequenced in a study of PD-L1 blockade in urothelial cancer. Sequencing used immunoSEQ multiplex PCR; TCRdb keeps in-frame clones, though not all of them. The table records approximately 83,000 clones, 75% to 90% of them present only once. This specimen consisted of PBMCs, obtained around atezolizumab (anti-PD-L1) treatment. The receptors here all came from a man between 70 and 80 years old with urothelial cancer. Both conserved end residues are part of each CDR3. The order of the fields is J gene, clone size, D gene, V gene, CDR3 DNA, CDR3 protein. A D gene is named only where the DNA matches it firmly. Only some rows state a clone size, as once, few, many or a class for expanded clones.

J: TRBJ2-7; size: many; D: TRBD2; V: TRBV27; DNA: TGTGCCGTTCGAGGGCAGGGAGGGGAGCAGTACTTC; CDR3: CAVRGQGGEQYF
J: TRBJ1-1; size: .; D: .; V: TRBV11-2; DNA: TGTGCCAGCAGCTTAGGGGCCCCTATGAACACTGAAGCTTTCTTT; CDR3: CASSLGAPMNTEAFF
J: TRBJ1-1; size: .; D: TRBD1; V: TRBV7-2; DNA: TGTGCCAGCAGCCCCAGGACAGGCCTGAACACTGAAGCTTTCTTT; CDR3: CASSPRTGLNTEAFF
J: TRBJ2-3; size: .; D: TRBD2; V: TRBV5-1; DNA: TGCGCCAGCAGCTTACGGACTAGCGGCCATAGAACAGATACGCAGTATTTT; CDR3: CASSLRTSGHRTDTQYF
J: TRBJ1-1; size: once; D: .; V: TRBV2; DNA: TGTGCCAGCAGCCCACAGGGAACGAACACTGAAGCTTTCTTT; CDR3: CASSPQGTNTEAFF
J: TRBJ1-6; size: .; D: TRBD1; V: TRBV4-2; DNA: TGTGCCAGCAGCCAAGACAGGCCAGGGGGCAATTCACCCCTCCACTTT; CDR3: CASSQDRPGGNSPLHF
J: TRBJ1-2; size: few; D: TRBD1; V: TRBV7-2; DNA: TGTGCCAGCAGCCTCACAGGGGGCGATAACTATGGCTACACCTTC; CDR3: CASSLTGGDNYGYTF
J: TRBJ2-3; size: .; D: TRBD2; V: TRBV5-1; DNA: TGCGCCAGCAGCGGGAGGGCGGGCCTGGGAGATACGCAGTATTTT; CDR3: CASSGRAGLGDTQYF
J: TRBJ2-7; size: .; D: TRBD2; V: TRBV28; DNA: TGTGCCAGCAGTTTCCTAACTAGCGGGGGTCCCCACGAGCAGTACTTC; CDR3: CASSFLTSGGPHEQYF
J: TRBJ2-5; size: .; D: .; V: TRBV7-2; DNA: TGTGCCAGCAGCTTGGCGGGGCGACAAGAGACCCAGTACTTC; CDR3: CASSLAGRQETQYF
J: TRBJ2-1; size: .; D: TRBD2; V: TRBV11-3; DNA: TGTGCCAGCAGCTTTTTGTCGGGAGGTCCAGACAATGAGCAGTTCTTC; CDR3: CASSFLSGGPDNEQFF
J: TRBJ1-1; size: .; D: .; V: TRBV19; DNA: TGTGCCAGTAGTATAGATCAAGGGAGTGAAGCTTTCTTT; CDR3: CASSIDQGSEAFF
J: TRBJ1-3; size: .; D: .; V: TRBV19; DNA: TGTGCCAGTAATCCTACCTCTGGAAACACCATATATTTT; CDR3: CASNPTSGNTIYF
J: TRBJ1-2; size: few; D: .; V: TRBV5-1; DNA: TGCGCCAGCAGCTCTAATCTTGGGCGATATGGCTACACCTTC; CDR3: CASSSNLGRYGYTF
J: TRBJ2-3; size: .; D: TRBD2; V: TRBV7-2; DNA: TGTGCCAGCAGCTCCGGACTAGCGGCGCAGTATTTT; CDR3: CASSSGLAAQYF
J: TRBJ2-7; size: .; D: TRBD2; V: TRBV5-6; DNA: TGTGCCAGCAGCCGGGGGGGGTACCACGAGCAGTACTTC; CDR3: CASSRGGYHEQYF
J: TRBJ2-5; size: .; D: TRBD2; V: TRBV7-2; DNA: TGTGCCAGCAGCCAGCGGCGGGAGCCGGGAGAGACCCAGTACTTC; CDR3: CASSQRREPGETQYF
J: TRBJ1-5; size: .; D: .; V: TRBV6-5; DNA: TGTGCCAGCAGCGATACAGGGTCCAATCAGCCCCAGCATTTT; CDR3: CASSDTGSNQPQHF
J: TRBJ2-7; size: once; D: TRBD1; V: TRBV9; DNA: TGTGCCAGCAGCTCTCCCCCCCCCACACAGGGGCTACTTGAATACGAGCAGTACTTC; CDR3: CASSSPPPTQGLLEYEQYF
J: TRBJ2-3; size: .; D: .; V: TRBV6-1; DNA: TGTGCCAGCAGTGAAGGAACATCTCGAGATACGCAGTATTTT; CDR3: CASSEGTSRDTQYF
J: TRBJ2-5; size: .; D: TRBD2; V: TRBV7-2; DNA: TGTGCCAGCAGCCCCGGGGGGACCGCCAGGGAGACCCAGTACTTC; CDR3: CASSPGGTARETQYF
J: TRBJ2-3; size: .; D: TRBD2; V: TRBV6-1; DNA: TGTGCCAGCGGCTGGGGGGAGGGGAACACAGATACGCAGTATTTT; CDR3: CASGWGEGNTDTQYF
J: TRBJ2-1; size: .; D: TRBD2; V: TRBV29-1; DNA: TGCAGCGTCCTGGGACTAGCGGGAGTGCATGAGCAGTTCTTC; CDR3: CSVLGLAGVHEQFF
J: TRBJ2-2; size: .; D: .; V: TRBV5-8; DNA: TGTGCCAGCAGCCTGGGGGTAGACACGAACACCGGGGAGCTGTTTTTT; CDR3: CASSLGVDTNTGELFF
J: TRBJ2-5; size: .; D: TRBD1; V: TRBV19; DNA: TGTGCCAGTAGTTTCCGGGACAGGGTTCGAGAGACCCAGTACTTC; CDR3: CASSFRDRVRETQYF
J: TRBJ2-7; size: .; D: TRBD2; V: TRBV29-1; DNA: TGCAGCGTTGACATAGCGGGAGGAGGCGAGCAGTACTTC; CDR3: CSVDIAGGGEQYF
J: TRBJ2-3; size: .; D: .; V: TRBV19; DNA: TGTGCCAGTAGTATAGATCACCGGGGCACAGATACGCAGTATTTT; CDR3: CASSIDHRGTDTQYF
J: TRBJ1-3; size: .; D: .; V: TRBV10-1; DNA: TGCGCCAGCAGCGGACACAGGGCAGGGATTGAGTCTGGAAACACCATATATTTT; CDR3: CASSGHRAGIESGNTIYF
J: TRBJ2-2; size: .; D: TRBD1; V: TRBV6-5; DNA: TGTGCCAGCAGAAACAGGGGAACCGGGGAGCTGTTTTTT; CDR3: CASRNRGTGELFF
J: TRBJ1-2; size: once; D: .; V: TRBV6-5; DNA: TGTGCCAGCAGTGAGGCGGGGGCGGACTATGGCTACACCTTC; CDR3: CASSEAGADYGYTF
J: TRBJ2-3; size: few; D: .; V: TRBV7-8; DNA: TGTGCCAGCAGTCAAAGGGGGGGTACAGATACGCAGTATTTT; CDR3: CASSQRGGTDTQYF
J: TRBJ2-3; size: .; D: TRBD2; V: TRBV29-1; DNA: TGCAGCGTTGGCACGACTAGCGGGACGGGAGATACGCAGTATTTT; CDR3: CSVGTTSGTGDTQYF
J: TRBJ1-1; size: .; D: .; V: TRBV19; DNA: TGTGCCAGTAGTGTTGGGGGGGGGTTCACTGAAGCTTTCTTT; CDR3: CASSVGGGFTEAFF
J: TRBJ2-3; size: .; D: .; V: TRBV11-3; DNA: TGTGCCAGCAGCCCCGGTAGCTCCGGGACGCAGTATTTT; CDR3: CASSPGSSGTQYF
J: TRBJ2-7; size: .; D: .; V: TRBV25-1; DNA: TGTGCCAGCAGTGCCCGGGGGGCAGGGTACGAGCAGTACTTC; CDR3: CASSARGAGYEQYF
J: TRBJ1-4; size: .; D: TRBD1; V: TRBV5-1; DNA: TGCGCCAGCCGTACAGGGGATTATAGAGGGGAGCAGGCTAATGAAAAACTGTTTTTT; CDR3: CASRTGDYRGEQANEKLFF
J: TRBJ2-2; size: .; D: .; V: TRBV6-5; DNA: TGTGCCAGCAGTCTGACTAGACAAGGCACCGGGGAGCTGTTTTTT; CDR3: CASSLTRQGTGELFF
J: TRBJ2-1; size: .; D: .; V: TRBV29-1; DNA: TGCAGCGTTGTTAAACAAGACAATGAGCAGTTCTTC; CDR3: CSVVKQDNEQFF
J: TRBJ2-3; size: .; D: TRBD1; V: TRBV7-3; DNA: TGTGCCAGCAGCTTGACAGGGGGCGTCACAGATACGCAGTATTTT; CDR3: CASSLTGGVTDTQYF
J: TRBJ2-1; size: few; D: TRBD2; V: TRBV30; DNA: TGTGCCTGGATACCGGGACTAGCGGGGGAGCAGTTCTTC; CDR3: CAWIPGLAGEQFF
J: TRBJ1-4; size: .; D: .; V: TRBV10-3; DNA: TGTGCCATAGCTCGGACAGCGGATAATGAAAAACTGTTTTTT; CDR3: CAIARTADNEKLFF
J: TRBJ2-2; size: .; D: .; V: TRBV5-1; DNA: TGCGCCAGCAGCTTGGGGGGCCTACAGAACACCGGGGAGCTGTTTTTT; CDR3: CASSLGGLQNTGELFF
J: TRBJ1-1; size: .; D: TRBD1; V: TRBV7-9; DNA: TGTGCCAGCAGCTTCACTTCCGGGACAGGGGGGACTGAAGCTTTCTTT; CDR3: CASSFTSGTGGTEAFF
J: TRBJ2-3; size: .; D: .; V: TRBV29-1; DNA: TGCAGCGTTGAGAGCACCCCAGATACGCAGTATTTT; CDR3: CSVESTPDTQYF
J: TRBJ1-2; size: .; D: TRBD1; V: TRBV27; DNA: TGTGCCAGCAATCAAGACAGGGGCTTGGGCTATGGCTACACCTTC; CDR3: CASNQDRGLGYGYTF
J: TRBJ2-7; size: .; D: .; V: TRBV6-1; DNA: TGTGCCAGCAGTGAATTGGGGCGAGACGAGCAGTACTTC; CDR3: CASSELGRDEQYF
J: TRBJ1-2; size: .; D: .; V: TRBV29-1; DNA: TGCAGCGTTGGGCATCCCCAGGACTATGGCTACACCTTC; CDR3: CSVGHPQDYGYTF
J: TRBJ2-3; size: .; D: TRBD2; V: TRBV5-6; DNA: TGTGCCAGCAGCTTGGCCTCCGGACTAGCAACAGATACGCAGTATTTT; CDR3: CASSLASGLATDTQYF
J: TRBJ1-2; size: .; D: .; V: TRBV5-4; DNA: TGTGCCAGCAGCTTAGGGCAGGGAAACTATGGCTACACCTTC; CDR3: CASSLGQGNYGYTF
J: TRBJ2-1; size: .; D: TRBD2; V: TRBV5-6; DNA: TGTGCCAGCAGCTCCTGGACTAGCGGGAGAGGCGCCTCCTACAATGAGCAGTTCTTC; CDR3: CASSSWTSGRGASYNEQFF
J: TRBJ2-1; size: .; D: .; V: TRBV7-2; DNA: TGTGCCAGCAGCTTAGTACTAGCCAATGAGCAGTTCTTC; CDR3: CASSLVLANEQFF
J: TRBJ2-5; size: .; D: .; V: TRBV7-8; DNA: TGTGCCAGCGGCCGGACTCAAGAGACCCAGTACTTC; CDR3: CASGRTQETQYF
J: TRBJ2-6; size: .; D: TRBD1; V: TRBV5-6; DNA: TGTGCCAGCGCTCGGACAGGGAACTCTGGGGCCAACGTCCTGACTTTC; CDR3: CASARTGNSGANVLTF
J: TRBJ1-3; size: .; D: .; V: TRBV29-1; DNA: TGCAGCGCATACAGGAGCTCTGGAAACACCATATATTTT; CDR3: CSAYRSSGNTIYF